This paragraph covers one T cell receptor (beta chain) sequence. The antigen this receptor binds is unknown. Base qualities are not at hand, and no much larger clone is one base apart. The entry originates in a study of blood T cell repertoires in COVID-19 (dated by TCRdb to the early 2020s). Notes on the research overall: Samples from collaborators originated in the United States, Italy and Spain and spanned both the acute and convalescent phases of COVID-19. A de-identified subject ID, COVID-19 status, age in years and sex were almost always included in the sample metadata. The repertoires were released in a freely available public database intended as a resource for research on the immune response to SARS-CoV-2. Where HLA class I and class II types were available, the types were taken from metadata supplied by the sample provider, not from assay-based typing. The samples were drawn from two sources: the first 160 participants of the ongoing ImmuneRACE study, and some 1,300 subjects contributed by 6 global collaborators. The dataset comprised deeply sampled blood TCRbeta repertoires from subjects exposed to, actively infected with, or recovered from COVID-19. The prospective study material was composed of cDNA or gDNA derived from T cells, B-cell-depleted T cells, or PBMCs. Overall results and qualifications from the work: The amount of clinical and demographic metadata varied by source and participant and was provided uncurated.

Collaborating institutions collected whole blood in K2EDTA tubes following their own protocols. Collaborator samples were shipped for TCRbeta analysis as frozen whole blood, isolated PBMCs, or DNA extracted from either sample type. TCRbeta CDR3 regions were amplified from genomic DNA by means of the immunoSEQ Assay, a bias-controlled multiplex PCR. The source study handled its data this way. The number of nucleated cells in each sample was estimated by amplification of reference gene primers within the assay. Sequence reads were collapsed and filtered to measure the absolute abundance of every unique TCRbeta CDR3 rearrangement. For each sample, productive Simpson clonality was calculated as the square root of Simpson's diversity index over productive rearrangements. TCRdb obtained this table from immuneACCESS and retained in-frame rearrangements with V and J assigned. These tables miss some clones; where compared with another copy, unresolved V genes account for less than half of the shortfall, and the remainder is unexplained. The DNA gave D and trimming, while V, J and clone size come from that table. This sample lists 97,000 or so clones; 70% to 85% were detected once. The top ten clones comprise approximately 10% of the sample.

Germline trimming amounts to 0 bases on V and 6 bases on J, with 8 as the count of junction bases outside the gene matches. Spanning cysteine to phenylalanine, the CDR3 consists of 16 amino acids. Of all the DNA, just the CDR3 is kept, 48 bases in frame from base 1. The germline V gene specifies MNHNS as CDR1 and SASEGT as CDR2. This sequence was found in a man aged 70 or older with active or convalescent COVID-19. The specimen was peripheral blood. The chain couples TRBV6-1 to TRBJ2-7; TRBD1 lines up with 10 middle nucleotides. The CDR3 protein sequence reads: CASSEAEGQGLGEQYF. The DNA sequence is given as TGTGCCAGCAGTGAAGCGGAGGGACAGGGGCTCGGCGAGCAGTACTTC.